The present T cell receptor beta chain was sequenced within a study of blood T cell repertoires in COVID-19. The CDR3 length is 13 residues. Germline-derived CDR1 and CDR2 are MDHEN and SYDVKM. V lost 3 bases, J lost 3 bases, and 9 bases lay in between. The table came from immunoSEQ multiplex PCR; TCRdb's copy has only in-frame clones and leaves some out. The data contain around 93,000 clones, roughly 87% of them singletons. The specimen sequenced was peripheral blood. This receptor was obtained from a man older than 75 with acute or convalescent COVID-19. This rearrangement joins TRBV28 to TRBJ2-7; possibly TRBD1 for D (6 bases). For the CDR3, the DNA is TGTGCCAGCAGTTTCCCGGACAGCTACGAGCAGTACTTC. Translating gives CASSFPDSYEQYF.